The 21 T cell receptor beta chains listed next were all sequenced from one sample in a study of T cell repertoires in cytomegalovirus infection. Antigens for these TCRs are unknown. Via MiXCR, TCRdb re-called the reads, giving one row per CDR3 protein. The sample consists of 700,000 to 900,000 distinct CDR3 sequences, about 28% of them appearing once. The sequencing here drew on cultured CD8+ T cells from PBMCs, taken from culture after CMV antigen stimulation. The receptors originated from a human donor in good health (CMV status not recorded). Some clones in this sample may be carry-over from other donors' samples.

This rearrangement joins TRBV7-9 to TRBJ2-2; D is unresolved. Germline loops: CDR1 SEHNR, CDR2 FQNEAQ (reference sequence). The CDR3 covers 15 residues. V gave up 4 bases and J gave up 0 bases, with 9 bases separating them. CDR3 protein: CASSYYSANTGELFF. Written as DNA, the CDR3 is TGTGCCAGCAGCTACTACAGCGCGAACACCGGGGAGCTGTTTTTT. The entire variable domain, with the rest obtained from reference TRBV7-9 and TRBJ2-2, is as follows: DTGVSQNPRHKITKRGQNVTFRCDPISEHNRLYWYRQTLGQGPEFLTYFQNEAQLEKSRLLSDRFSAERPKGSFSTLEIQRTEQGDSAMYLCASSYYSANTGELFFGEGSRLTVL.

The chain uses TRBV7-9 and TRBJ1-1; D uncertain. The V gene's germline CDR1 is SEHNR and CDR2 FQNEAQ (reference sequence). CDR3 length equals 14 residues. Trimming removed 5 bases from V and 1 base from J, with 11 bases in between. As DNA, the CDR3 is TGTGCCAGCAGCCCCCCAGAGGGGAACACTGAAGCTTTCTTT. This encodes CASSPPEGNTEAFF.

This clonotype was counted only a few times. The gene calls are TRBV6-6 and TRBJ2-7, with D hard to call. The CDR3 consists of 9 residues. CDR1 MNHNY and CDR2 SVGAGI come from the germline V gene (reference sequence). The DNA of the CDR3 is TGTGCCAGCGGTTACGAGCAGTACGTC. It translates to CASGYEQYV.

In this sample, this clonotype turned up many times. The chain couples TRBV7-2 to TRBJ2-1; 7 nucleotides align to TRBD2. Trimming removed 2 bases from V and 10 bases from J; junction bases left unmatched: 11. Germline-derived CDR1 and CDR2 are SGHTA and FQGNSA. CDR3 length equals 15 residues. The CDR3, as DNA: TGTGCCAGCAGCTTACTCGGGGGGACCGCACCCGAGCAGTTCTTC. Its translation: CASSLLGGTAPEQFF.

J is TRBJ2-1 and V is TRBV15; D perhaps matches TRBD1 (6 bases). Germline assignment: CDR1 LNHNV and CDR2 YYDKDF (reference sequence). This CDR3 is 14 amino acids long. V lost 1 base, J lost 10 bases, and 14 bases lay in between. This CDR3 reads CATSRGEQGYEQFF. Here the CDR3 DNA reads TGTGCCACCAGCAGAGGCGAACAGGGTTACGAGCAGTTCTTC.

This clonotype turned up a few times. This rearrangement joins TRBV7-9 to TRBJ1-3, with D hard to call. Trimming cost V 1 base and J 0 bases, with 4 bases left between them. Germline V gene lookup returns CDR1 SEHNR and CDR2 FQNEAQ (reference sequence). The CDR3 loop spans 14 amino acids. CDR3 sequence: CASSLEASGNTIYF. In nucleotides, the CDR3 is TGTGCCAGCAGCTTAGAAGCCTCTGGAAACACCATATATTTT.

This chain uses TRBV4-1 with TRBJ1-2; weak D call: TRBD1 (5 bases). V was clipped by 0 bases and J by 2 bases, with 10 bases between them. Germline V gives CDR1 MGHRA, CDR2 YSYEKL. The CDR3 runs 15 residues. The CDR3 spells CASSQERDGNYGYTF. The CDR3 DNA sequence: TGCGCCAGCAGCCAAGAGAGGGACGGAAACTATGGCTACACCTTC.

This clonotype came up a few times. The rearrangement links TRBV6-1 to TRBJ2-1; the D gene is possibly TRBD1 (6 bases). The CDR3 is 10 residues long. CDR1 is MNHNS and CDR2 is SASEGT in the germline V gene. The V and J ends lost 6 bases and 14 bases respectively, with 11 bases between them. This chain's CDR3 is CASRGGSEFF. CDR3 nucleotide sequence: TGTGCCAGCAGAGGGGGTTCCGAGTTCTTC.

The chain links TRBV2 to TRBJ2-5; no definite D call. V lost 7 bases to trimming and J lost 0 bases, with 12 bases between them. There are 14 residues in the CDR3. CDR1 and CDR2 (germline): SNHLY, FYNNEI. This chain's CDR3 is CASILVRDQETQYF. In DNA, the CDR3 is TGTGCCAGCATTCTTGTTAGGGACCAAGAGACCCAGTACTTC.

The chain couples TRBV10-3 to TRBJ2-2; 12 bases are a match to TRBD2. Germline trimming cut 7 bases from V and 2 bases from J; bases unmatched to any gene: 8. This CDR3 is 17 amino acids long. Germline V gene data show CDR1 as ENHRY and CDR2 as SYGVKD. CDR3 DNA: TGTGCCATCACGGGACTAGCGGGCCGACTAAACACCGGGGAGCTGTTTTTT. Translation gives CAITGLAGRLNTGELFF.

Note on this clonotype: A read error may produce the germline difference seen at one junction end. The gene calls are TRBV12-5 and TRBJ2-2, with D maybe TRBD2 (5 bases). Per the germline V gene, CDR1 is LGHNT and CDR2 is FRNRAP. The CDR3 runs to 15 residues. Here the CDR3 reads CAGGFSAGNTGELFF. The CDR3 DNA reads as TGTGCTGGTGGTTTCTCCGCGGGGAACACCGGGGAGCTGTTTTTT.

This clonotype was counted between two and nine times. The V call is TRBV7-8, the J call TRBJ2-5, with D uncertain. The CDR3 is made up of 16 amino acids. V shed 3 bases and J shed 0 bases, with 14 bases lying between them. CDR1 is SGHVS and CDR2 is FQNEAQ in the germline V gene. The CDR3 region has the DNA TGTGCCAGCAGCTTCGATACAGAAAGGTACCAAGAGACCCAGTACTTC. This translates into CASSFDTERYQETQYF. Full variable domain (outside the CDR3, taken from reference TRBV7-8 and TRBJ2-5): GAGVSQSPRYKVAKRGQDVALRCDPISGHVSLFWYQQALGQGPEFLTYFQNEAQLDKSGLPSDRFFAERPEGSVSTLKIQRTQQEDSAVYLCASSFDTERYQETQYFGPGTRLLVL.

This clonotype has just a few counts. The J gene is TRBJ2-1, the V gene TRBV7-9; D might be TRBD1 (6 bases). The germline V and J ends were trimmed by 4 bases and 10 bases, with 14 bases remaining between them. CDR3 length: 13 residues. CDR1 SEHNR and CDR2 FQNEAQ come from the germline V gene (reference sequence). For the CDR3, the DNA is TGTGCCAGCAGCTCCGAGCGACAGGCGGAGCAGTTCTTC. It specifies CASSSERQAEQFF.

Remarks on this clonotype: At one end, the junction sequence differs from germline, possibly due to a read error. This chain links TRBV5-3 with TRBJ2-7; D is perhaps TRBD1 or TRBD2 (5 bases each). TRBV5-3 is designated an ORF whose function remains uncertain. The CDR3 spans 13 residues. DNA for the CDR3: TGTGCCAGCAGCTTACCTGGGGGACACGAGCAGTACTTC. Protein: CASSLPGGHEQYF.

V usage is TRBV6-6 and J usage is TRBJ2-7; 9 bases line up with TRBD2. The V and J ends lost 3 bases and 3 bases, in that order; junction bases with no gene match: 12. CDR3 size: 17 residues. CDR1 is MNHNY, CDR2 SVGAGI, per germline (reference sequence). The chain's CDR3 is CASSYSRTSVGFYEQYF. In DNA form, the CDR3 reads TGTGCCAGCAGTTATTCGCGGACTAGCGTCGGTTTCTACGAGCAGTACTTC.

This clonotype was recorded a few times. The chain uses TRBV15 and TRBJ2-5; TRBD1 agrees at 7 bases. This CDR3 comprises 15 residues. V dropped 3 bases and J dropped 2; count of bases not matched to a gene: 6. The germline CDR1 and CDR2 sequences are LNHNV and YYDKDF (reference sequence). The CDR3 spells CATSSHRDSQETQYF. The CDR3, as DNA: TGTGCCACCAGCAGCCATAGGGACAGTCAAGAGACCCAGTACTTC.

The sample holds many counts of this clonotype. The chain joins TRBV7-2 to TRBJ1-6; perhaps TRBD1 as D (5 bases). CDR1 and CDR2 (germline): SGHTA, FQGNSA. This CDR3 contains 17 residues. Trimming left V 5 bases short and J 1 base short, with 15 bases between. CDR3 loop: CASSLRGVVSYNSPLHF. The DNA for the CDR3 is TGTGCCAGCAGCCTCCGAGGGGTAGTGTCCTATAATTCACCCCTCCACTTT.

This clonotype was seen repeatedly, ten times or more. The chain employs TRBV4-1 and TRBJ1-1; D may be TRBD1 (6 bases). This CDR3 has 14 residues. Trimming took off 5 bases at V and 1 base at J, with 11 bases between the two ends. Germline V gene lookup returns CDR1 MGHRA and CDR2 YSYEKL. CDR3 residues: CASSFRTANTEAFF. The CDR3 DNA reads as TGCGCCAGCAGCTTTCGGACAGCGAACACTGAAGCTTTCTTT.

The sample holds many counts of this clonotype. The CDR3 region is CATGQGMQETQYF. CDR3 DNA: TGTGCCACGGGACAGGGAATGCAAGAGACCCAGTACTTC. The genes are TRBV7-6 and TRBJ2-5; 9 bases map to TRBD1. The V gene end was trimmed by 10 bases and the J gene end by 2 bases; junction bases not matched to a gene: 5. The CDR3 covers 13 residues. The germline gives CDR1 SGHVS, CDR2 FNYEAQ.

This clonotype was found once. This rearrangement joins TRBV20-1 to TRBJ2-5; 7 bases match TRBD1. This CDR3 comprises 13 residues. CDR1 is DFQATT and CDR2 is SNEGSKA in the germline V gene (reference sequence). The ends lost 5 bases at V and 3 bases at J; junction bases unmatched: 6. CDR3 amino acids: CSAGAGTEETQYF. In DNA form, the CDR3 reads TGCAGTGCTGGAGCCGGGACAGAAGAGACCCAGTACTTC.

This chain links TRBV6-5 with TRBJ1-1; the D is unclear. From germline, CDR1 is MNHEY and CDR2 SVGAGI. Trimming removed 2 bases from V and 4 bases from J, with 14 bases in between. This CDR3 is built from 15 residues. CDR3 loop: CASSYGVPQSTEAFF. CDR3 DNA sequence: TGTGCCAGCAGTTACGGGGTTCCCCAGAGCACTGAAGCTTTCTTT.